A selection of T cell receptor beta chains follows, all from one sample in a study of control samples from healthy donors and cancer patients. The protocol was immunoSEQ multiplex PCR, while the TCRdb copy is restricted to in-frame clones and leaves out a portion. The sample consists of fewer than 200,000 clones, around 96% of them appearing once. Specimen: blood. These receptors were collected from a woman younger than 45 in good health. CDR3s include the opening cysteine and the closing phenylalanine or tryptophan. A D gene is named only where the DNA matches it firmly. Size is stated for part of the rows, as once, few or many counts, or as a class when the clone is expanded.

size,J,V,D,CDR3,DNA
NA,TRBJ2-5,TRBV10-3,NA,CAISGIARAGDLETQYF,TGTGCCATCAGTGGGATTGCGAGGGCAGGGGATCTGGAGACCCAGTACTTC
NA,TRBJ1-6,TRBV6-5,NA,CASTEGQSRSPLHF,TGTGCCAGCACCGAGGGGCAATCACGATCACCCCTCCACTTT
NA,TRBJ2-7,TRBV27,NA,CASSLVNTGNEQYF,TGTGCCAGCAGTTTGGTGAATACAGGGAACGAGCAGTACTTC
NA,TRBJ2-1,TRBV20-1,NA,CSASSQSSYNEQFF,TGCAGTGCTAGTAGTCAGAGCTCCTACAATGAGCAGTTCTTC
NA,TRBJ1-5,TRBV5-6,NA,CASSSTPGANQPQHF,TGTGCCAGCAGCTCGACGCCGGGGGCAAATCAGCCCCAGCATTTT
once,TRBJ1-5,TRBV19,NA,CASSLPGDQPQHF,TGTGCCAGTAGTTTGCCAGGCGATCAGCCCCAGCATTTT
NA,TRBJ2-1,TRBV7-8,NA,CASSFVADLYNEQFF,TGTGCCAGCAGCTTCGTGGCAGATTTGTACAATGAGCAGTTCTTC
NA,TRBJ2-5,TRBV5-1,NA,CASSLAQTQYF,TGCGCCAGCAGCTTGGCCCAGACCCAGTACTTC
NA,TRBJ2-3,TRBV2,NA,CASSELVATDTQYF,TGTGCCAGCAGTGAATTGGTAGCCACAGATACGCAGTATTTT
NA,TRBJ1-1,TRBV19,TRBD1,CASSTRQGENTEAFF,TGTGCCAGTAGTACAAGACAGGGGGAGAACACTGAAGCTTTCTTT
NA,TRBJ2-1,TRBV2,TRBD2,CASSDGRGAFYNEQFF,TGTGCCAGCAGTGACGGGCGGGGGGCCTTCTACAATGAGCAGTTCTTC
NA,TRBJ2-3,TRBV14,NA,CASSQRGPGLSTDTQYF,TGTGCCAGCAGCCAGAGGGGACCGGGCCTTAGCACAGATACGCAGTATTTT